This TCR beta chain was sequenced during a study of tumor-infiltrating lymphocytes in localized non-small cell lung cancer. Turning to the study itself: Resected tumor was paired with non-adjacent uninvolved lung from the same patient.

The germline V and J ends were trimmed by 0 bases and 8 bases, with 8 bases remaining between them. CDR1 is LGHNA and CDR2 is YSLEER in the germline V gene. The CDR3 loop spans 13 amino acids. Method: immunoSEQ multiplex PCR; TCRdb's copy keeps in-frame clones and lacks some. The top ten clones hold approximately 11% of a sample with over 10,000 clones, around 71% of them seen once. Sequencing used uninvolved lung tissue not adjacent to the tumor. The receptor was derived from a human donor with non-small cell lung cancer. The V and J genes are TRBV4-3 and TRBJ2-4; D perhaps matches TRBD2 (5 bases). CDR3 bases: TGCGCCAGCAGCCAAGAATTGAGGGACATTCAGTACTTC. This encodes CASSQELRDIQYF.